The 26 T cell receptor beta chains below all came from one sample that was sequenced in a study of CD8 T cells in Susac syndrome. Random hexamers were used to reverse transcribe 0.5 to 1 ug of RNA. TCRdb re-analysed the immunoSEQ multiplex PCR reads in MiXCR, keeping a single row per CDR3 protein. The table lists about 47,000 distinct CDR3 sequences, 85% to 95% of them singletons, with roughly 0.4% in the top ten. Sequenced input: CD8+ T cells from PBMCs. These TCRs come from a human donor in good health.

This sequence joins TRBV4-1 and TRBJ1-2, with 8 bases identical to TRBD1. Germline V gives CDR1 MGHRA, CDR2 YSYEKL. The CDR3 extends over 15 amino acids. V shed 3 bases and J 7 bases; nucleotides not matched to a gene: 10. The CDR3 DNA follows: TGCGCCAGCAGCCACCTGGGACAGGCTCTCCCTGGCTACACCTTC. The encoded protein is CASSHLGQALPGYTF.

The CDR3 sequence is CASYGKGAVTLYGYTF. CDR3 DNA sequence: TGTGCCAGCTACGGAAAGGGGGCGGTGACTCTGTATGGCTACACCTTC. The chain couples TRBV11-2 to TRBJ1-2, with 7 bases lining up with TRBD1. V shed 8 bases and J 5 bases; nucleotides not matched to a gene: 17. Per the germline V gene, CDR1 is SGHAT and CDR2 is FQNNGV. The CDR3 has 16 amino acids.

This CDR3 reads CASSFLAGSYNEQFF. CDR3 nucleotides: TGTGCCAGCAGCTTTTTAGCGGGTTCCTACAATGAGCAGTTCTTC. The chain uses TRBV7-6 and TRBJ2-1; TRBD2 matches at 7 bases. The CDR3 contains 15 residues. V gave up 3 bases and J gave up 1 base; unmatched junction bases: 3. CDR1 and CDR2 (germline): SGHVS, FNYEAQ.

The genes are TRBV27 and TRBJ1-4; a weak D match, TRBD1 (6 bases). Per germline, CDR1 MNHEY and CDR2 SMNVEV (reference sequence). V was clipped by 2 bases and J by 7 bases, with 20 bases between them. This CDR3 region has 17 residues. The CDR3 region has the DNA TGTGCCAGCAGTTTAGGGACCGAGGGGGTCGGTGGTGAAAAACTGTTTTTT. Its protein product is CASSLGTEGVGGEKLFF.

This sequence joins TRBV12-3 or TRBV12-4 and TRBJ2-7; D uncertain. Trimming pared 2 bases from V and 4 bases from J, leaving 6 bases between. The CDR3 is 12 amino acids. The CDR3 nucleotides read TGTGCCAGCAGTTTAAGCAGATACGAGCAGTACTTC. Translated, it gives CASSLSRYEQYF.

V gene TRBV5-1 combines with J gene TRBJ2-7, with 8 bases identical to TRBD1. The ends lost 6 bases at V and 4 bases at J; junction bases unmatched: 6. The CDR3 covers 13 residues. Germline V gene data show CDR1 as SGHRS and CDR2 as YFSETQ. The CDR3 sequence: CASKGQVIYEQYF. The CDR3 DNA sequence: TGCGCCAGCAAGGGACAGGTTATATACGAGCAGTACTTC.

The chain couples TRBV7-9 to TRBJ1-1; D is ambiguous. Trimming left V 4 bases short and J 1 base short, with 16 bases between. The CDR3 is 16 residues long. In germline, CDR1 is SEHNR, CDR2 FQNEAQ (reference sequence). CDR3: CASSYTDSGSNTEAFF. The DNA of the CDR3 is TGTGCCAGCAGCTATACTGATAGTGGTTCGAACACTGAAGCTTTCTTT.

The chain uses TRBV7-6 and TRBJ1-5; 7 bases agree with TRBD1. The germline gives CDR1 SGHVS, CDR2 FNYEAQ. This CDR3 has 16 residues. V lost 5 bases, J lost 7 bases, and 14 bases stayed unmatched. The CDR3 here is CASSLGRQGEAQPQHF. The CDR3, as DNA: TGTGCCAGCAGCCTGGGACGACAGGGAGAGGCCCAGCCCCAGCATTTT.

V and J are TRBV7-2 and TRBJ1-1, with D uncertain. The CDR3 is 14 amino acids. Trimming stripped 5 bases from V and 6 bases from J, with 16 bases between. CDR1 SGHTA and CDR2 FQGNSA come from the germline V gene. CDR3 region: CASSPRAPGAEAFF. CDR3 nucleotide sequence: TGTGCCAGCAGCCCCCGGGCGCCGGGCGCTGAAGCTTTCTTT.

The chain employs TRBV6-4 and TRBJ1-1; 7 bases line up with TRBD1. V shed 8 bases, J shed 5 bases, and the junction held 5 bases outside the gene matches. This CDR3 has 12 residues. CDR1 MRHNA and CDR2 SNTAGT come from the germline V gene. This chain's CDR3 is CASGETGTEAFF. CDR3 coding DNA: TGTGCCAGCGGAGAGACAGGGACTGAAGCTTTCTTT.

The J gene is TRBJ1-2, the V gene TRBV30; no definite D call. CDR3 length equals 14 residues. From germline, CDR1 is GTSNPN and CDR2 SVGIG (reference sequence). Trimming removed 5 bases from V and 2 bases from J, with 15 bases in between. The CDR3 coding sequence is TGTGCCTGGTGCCCAGGTACAGTAAACTATGGCTACACCTTC. As protein: CAWCPGTVNYGYTF.

The V call is TRBV5-1, the J call TRBJ2-7, with D tentatively TRBD2 (5 bases). This CDR3 region has 15 residues. Trimming pared 0 bases from V and 0 bases from J, leaving 10 bases between. The germline V gene has CDR1 SGHRS and CDR2 YFSETQ. CDR3 region: CASSLGAGLSYEQYF. In DNA, the CDR3 is TGCGCCAGCAGCTTGGGGGCGGGTCTCTCCTACGAGCAGTACTTC.

The rearrangement links TRBV29-1 to TRBJ1-1; D is unresolved. Germline assignment: CDR1 SQVTM and CDR2 ANQGSEA. The CDR3 has 12 amino acids. V was clipped by 6 bases and J by 5 bases, with 13 bases between them. CDR3 in DNA: TGCAGCGTCCTTTCCCCCCTGACTGAAGCTTTCTTT. Amino acids: CSVLSPLTEAFF.

V and J are TRBV3-1 and TRBJ2-7; the match to TRBD1 covers 7 bases. Germline CDR1 and CDR2: LGHDT and YNNKEL (reference sequence). The CDR3 runs 15 residues. Germline trimming cut 3 bases from V and 0 bases from J; bases unmatched to any gene: 5. The CDR3, as DNA: TGTGCCAGCAGCCAGGGCCGACAGGGCTCCTACGAGCAGTACTTC. It specifies CASSQGRQGSYEQYF.

In DNA, the CDR3 is TGTGCCAGTAGTATCCCGAACTCCGAGAACACTGAAGCTTTCTTT. Protein product: CASSIPNSENTEAFF. V gene TRBV19 combines with J gene TRBJ1-1; D not resolved. This CDR3 contains 15 residues. The germline V gene has CDR1 LNHDA and CDR2 SQIVND (reference sequence). Trimming shortened V by 3 bases and J by 1 base, and 12 bases separated the two germline ends. Variable domain in full (rest from reference TRBV19 and TRBJ1-1): DGGITQSPKYLFRKEGQNVTLSCEQNLNHDAMYWYRQDPGQGLRLIYYSQIVNDFQKGDIAEGYSVSREKKESFPLTVTSAQKNPTAFYLCASSIPNSENTEAFFGQGTRLTVV.

The chain has TRBV5-1 and TRBJ2-1, with TRBD1 matching over 11 bases. Germline CDR1 and CDR2: SGHRS and YFSETQ. J was trimmed by 5 bases and V by 4 bases; bases with no gene match: 8. The CDR3 is 16 residues long. CDR3 protein: CASSPWTGGQNNEQFF. As DNA, the CDR3 is TGCGCCAGCAGCCCCTGGACAGGGGGCCAGAACAATGAGCAGTTCTTC. The whole variable domain, remainder taken from reference TRBV5-1 and TRBJ2-1, is KAGVTQTPRYLIKTRGQQVTLSCSPISGHRSVSWYQQTPGQGLQFLFEYFSETQRNKGNFPGRFSGRQFSNSRSEMNVSTLELGDSALYLCASSPWTGGQNNEQFFGPGTRLTVL.

In this sample, this clonotype turned up once. The chain joins TRBV12-3 or TRBV12-4 to TRBJ2-1; 11 bases are a match to TRBD2. The CDR3 runs 17 residues. V lost 5 bases and J lost 3; bases outside the gene matches: 9. The CDR3 bases are TGTGCCAGCAGTCTCCGGGGACTAGCGGATTACTACAATGAGCAGTTCTTC. This sequence encodes CASSLRGLADYYNEQFF.

The V and J genes are TRBV4-3 and TRBJ2-1; tentative D call: TRBD2 (6 bases). Germline CDR1 and CDR2: LGHNA and YSLEER. Trimming cost V 0 bases and J 10 bases, with 22 bases left between them. The CDR3 runs to 17 residues. The CDR3: CASSQDLGGTGKREQFF. The CDR3 DNA follows: TGCGCCAGCAGCCAAGATTTGGGGGGTACAGGTAAACGGGAGCAGTTCTTC.

The chain uses TRBV10-3 and TRBJ2-7, with D maybe TRBD1 (6 bases). V gave up 2 bases and J gave up 3 bases, with 11 bases separating them. Per germline, CDR1 ENHRY and CDR2 SYGVKD. The CDR3 length is 14 residues. The CDR3 spells CAISEMGTSYEQYF. The CDR3 DNA sequence: TGTGCCATCAGTGAGATGGGGACAAGCTACGAGCAGTACTTC.

This chain uses TRBV7-9 with TRBJ2-1; TRBD2 matches 9 bases. This CDR3 has 15 amino acids. Germline V gene lookup returns CDR1 SEHNR and CDR2 FQNEAQ (reference sequence). With 1 base clipped from V and 9 bases from J, the junction kept 7 bases outside the gene matches. CDR3 in DNA: TGTGCCAGCAGCTTAGGGGTAGCGGGAGAGGGTGAGCAGTTCTTC. It specifies CASSLGVAGEGEQFF. The full variable domain, its missing parts supplied by reference TRBV7-9 and TRBJ2-1, is DTGVSQNPRHKITKRGQNVTFRCDPISEHNRLYWYRQTLGQGPEFLTYFQNEAQLEKSRLLSDRFSAERPKGSFSTLEIQRTEQGDSAMYLCASSLGVAGEGEQFFGPGTRLTVL.

The gene calls are TRBV7-2 and TRBJ2-3; 8 nucleotides match TRBD2. This CDR3 is built from 17 residues. V dropped 4 bases and J dropped 2; count of bases not matched to a gene: 11. Germline CDR1 SGHTA, CDR2 FQGNSA. DNA for the CDR3: TGTGCCAGCAGCTCCTCTTCGGGGGGGCCTTTCACAGATACGCAGTATTTT. Its protein product is CASSSSSGGPFTDTQYF.

The genes are TRBV4-1 and TRBJ2-1; 12 bases are shared with TRBD2. The CDR3 runs to 16 residues. Looked up from germline, CDR1 is MGHRA and CDR2 is YSYEKL. V shed 0 bases and J 8 bases; nucleotides not matched to a gene: 5. The CDR3 DNA reads as TGCGCCAGCAGCCAAGAGCGTGGACTAGCGGGATATGAGCAGTTCTTC. It is translated as CASSQERGLAGYEQFF.

V and J are TRBV4-3 and TRBJ2-7, with D tentatively TRBD2 (6 bases). This CDR3 contains 17 residues. Germline assignment: CDR1 LGHNA and CDR2 YSLEER. Trimming took 1 base from V and 0 from J, leaving 16 bases between them. The CDR3 DNA follows: TGCGCCAGCAGCCAAGGAGTAGGGAGGCTGGACTCCTACGAGCAGTACTTC. It yields the protein CASSQGVGRLDSYEQYF.

The chain is built from TRBV19 and TRBJ2-7; a possible D gene is TRBD1 (6 bases). CDR3 size: 14 residues. Per germline, CDR1 LNHDA and CDR2 SQIVND (reference sequence). The V and J ends lost 5 bases and 5 bases respectively, with 16 bases between them. The CDR3 nucleotides are TGTGCCAGTAGTGGGCCAGGGGCTTTCGACGAGCAGTACTTC. This gives the protein CASSGPGAFDEQYF.

The V call is TRBV2, the J call TRBJ2-3; TRBD2 aligns across 8 bases. Germline CDR1 and CDR2: SNHLY and FYNNEI. J lost 5 bases, V lost 3 bases, and 10 bases had no gene match. The CDR3 totals 16 residues. This chain's CDR3 is CASSDLGAGGIDTQYF. CDR3 bases: TGTGCCAGCAGTGACCTCGGCGCGGGAGGTATAGATACGCAGTATTTT.

The chain recombines TRBV27 with TRBJ1-1, with a weak D call TRBD1 (6 bases). Germline V gives CDR1 MNHEY, CDR2 SMNVEV (reference sequence). Trimming removed 3 bases from V and 0 bases from J, with 11 bases in between. The CDR3 consists of 15 residues. This chain's CDR3 is CASSFLGHLNTEAFF. The CDR3, as DNA: TGTGCCAGCAGTTTTTTGGGACACCTGAACACTGAAGCTTTCTTT.